The clone carrying this T cell receptor (beta chain) was seen a single time. These data come from a study of blood T cells in healthy people across ages. Turning to the study itself: Per two T cells, about one barcoded beta molecule was captured through template switching.

Peripheral blood from each donor was collected in a volume of approximately 10 milliliters. Each sample yielded at least 6 micrograms of PBMC total RNA. A J-beta primer mix and a sample-barcoded 5' primer were used in a second PCR of roughly 6 to 11 cycles. TCRdb used MiXCR to reprocess the 5' RACE reads, holding one entry per CDR3 protein. Of about 900,000 distinct CDR3 sequences detected, 48% appear once; the ten largest clones hold about an eighth. The sample was blood. This clonotype was obtained from a man aged 30 to 45 in good health.

The CDR3 region has the DNA TGTGCCAGCAATTGGGGGATGAACACTGAAGCTTTCTTT. Translating it yields CASNWGMNTEAFF. The chain couples TRBV7-9 to TRBJ1-1; a possible D gene is TRBD1 (5 bases). The CDR3 is made up of 13 amino acids. From germline, CDR1 is SEHNR and CDR2 FQNEAQ (reference sequence). Trimming removed 7 bases from V and 0 bases from J, with 9 bases in between.